This record looks at one T cell receptor beta chain sequence and its context. The antigen remains undetermined. This entry is derived from a study of T cells in Graves' hyperthyroidism and ophthalmopathy. Study background: Pretreatment peripheral blood was obtained at initial diagnosis.

The V gene's germline CDR1 is SGHKS and CDR2 YYEKEE (reference sequence). The length of the CDR3 is 17 residues. V was clipped by 4 bases and J by 0 bases; unmatched bases: 7. The study included ophthalmopathy patients with Clinical Activity Score at least 3, NOSPECS grade at least 4 and duration under 3 months. Lactation, pregnancy, other autoimmune disease or uncontrolled infection led to exclusion of patients. TCR beta CDR3 sequences were amplified from RNA transcripts. The HTBI primer set drove a first-round RT-PCR of the TCR CDR3. One entry per CDR3 protein, called by TCRdb with MiXCR from the multiplex PCR reads. The table has around 360,000 distinct CDR3 sequences, 13% to 15% seen once. Whole-study results and caveats: Ophthalmopathy, which appeared later, was predicted by the model a median 6.5 months before onset.

The origin of this receptor is a woman aged 60-75 years with Graves' ophthalmopathy. Input material: blood. This sequence joins TRBV5-5 and TRBJ1-1; 12 bases line up with TRBD1. The CDR3 region has the DNA TGTGCCAGCAGCGCGGGACAGGGGGCCCGAATGAACACTGAAGCTTTCTTT. The encoded protein is CASSAGQGARMNTEAFF. The full variable domain, its missing parts supplied by reference TRBV5-5 and TRBJ1-1, is DAGVTQSPTHLIKTRGQQVTLRCSPISGHKSVSWYQQVLGQGPQFIFQYYEKEERGRGNFPDRFSARQFPNYSSELNVNALLLGDSALYLCASSAGQGARMNTEAFFGQGTRLTVV.